This T cell receptor (beta chain) was sequenced in a study of blood T cell repertoires in COVID-19. With V trimmed by 3 bases and J by 4 bases, 6 bases remained unmatched. Germline assignment: CDR1 SGHTA and CDR2 FQGNSA. CDR3 size: 15 residues. Generated by immunoSEQ multiplex PCR, the TCRdb table keeps only in-frame clones and is missing some. This table holds 140,000 to 150,000 clones, over 80% found once. The sequencing input was peripheral blood. The sequence was obtained from a man in his forties or fifties who had recovered from COVID-19. The J gene is TRBJ1-2, the V gene TRBV7-2, with 9 bases matching TRBD1. The CDR3 spells CASSLTGGKLYGYTF. DNA of the CDR3: TGTGCCAGCAGCTTGACAGGGGGTAAACTCTATGGCTACACCTTC.